Listed below are T cell receptor beta chains from one sample, sequenced in a study of blood T cell repertoires in COVID-19. Clones were read by immunoSEQ multiplex PCR, and TCRdb kept only the in-frame ones, dropping some. The repertoire holds some 260,000 clones, with approximately 86% as singletons. Sequencing was performed on peripheral blood. These receptors were taken from a woman aged 25 to 45 with acute or convalescent COVID-19. The conserved cysteine and the conserved F or W are not part of the CDR3 here.

V: TRBV6-6; J: TRBJ1-2; CDR3: ASSYPTGTNYGYT
V: TRBV30; J: TRBJ1-2; CDR3: AWRGDGSTYGYT
V: TRBV27; J: TRBJ1-2; CDR3: ASTSFYHGIDYGYT
V: TRBV20-1; J: TRBJ1-5; CDR3: SASNPGSYQPQH
V: TRBV11-3; J: TRBJ2-1; CDR3: ASSSIGGTHSYNEQF
V: TRBV7-2; J: TRBJ1-4; CDR3: ASSLAGGAEKLF
V: TRBV6-1; J: TRBJ2-1; CDR3: ASSEGPGNYNEQF
V: TRBV7-9; J: TRBJ1-4; CDR3: ASSLGQGYDNEKLF
V: TRBV5-6; J: TRBJ2-5; CDR3: ASSLIGQGSETQY
V: TRBV7-9; J: TRBJ1-3; CDR3: AGGAAKHTIY
V: TRBV9; J: TRBJ2-5; CDR3: ASSITRIAETQY
V: TRBV5-8; J: TRBJ2-5; CDR3: ASSLAGVETQY
V: TRBV6-6; J: TRBJ1-6; CDR3: ASSQTGYYSPLH
V: TRBV11-3; J: TRBJ1-6; CDR3: ASSRGPGDINSPLH
V: TRBV5-1; J: TRBJ2-5; CDR3: ASSLRQGRQETQY
V: TRBV19; J: TRBJ2-3; CDR3: ASSTGTVTDTQY
V: TRBV24-1; J: TRBJ2-5; CDR3: ATSDRGWTSGSYETQY
V: TRBV30; J: TRBJ1-3; CDR3: AWSVARDSGNTIY
V: TRBV28; J: TRBJ2-7; CDR3: ASSLGQGGYEQY
V: TRBV19; J: TRBJ2-3; CDR3: ASNPTGVGDTQY
V: TRBV4-2; J: TRBJ2-5; CDR3: ASSQDTGTETQY
V: TRBV6-5; J: TRBJ1-1; CDR3: ASSRTGIAEAF
V: TRBV7-8; J: TRBJ2-1; CDR3: ASSLDLRLAGGEQF
V: TRBV19; J: TRBJ2-2; CDR3: ASSVGGPGELF
V: TRBV5-6; J: TRBJ2-7; CDR3: ASSGWAHEQY
V: TRBV15; J: TRBJ1-3; CDR3: ATSRGGGSGNTIY
V: TRBV20-1; J: TRBJ2-1; CDR3: SASLVQGASNEQF
V: TRBV25-1; J: TRBJ2-5; CDR3: ASSERSSGRGAQETQY
V: TRBV2; J: TRBJ1-5; CDR3: ASSGGWIDQPQH
V: TRBV5-1; J: TRBJ2-1; CDR3: ASSEGGAQF
V: TRBV6-5; J: TRBJ2-4; CDR3: ASISGAENIQY
V: TRBV19; J: TRBJ2-3; CDR3: ASSIAGARTDTQY
V: TRBV5-4; J: TRBJ1-1; CDR3: ASSSTGLFTEAF
V: TRBV30; J: TRBJ2-5; CDR3: AWSVSALGETQY
V: TRBV2; J: TRBJ2-7; CDR3: ASKEASGRWEQY
V: TRBV4-3; J: TRBJ2-3; CDR3: ASSQDPLSTDTQY
V: TRBV5-5; J: TRBJ2-6; CDR3: ASTPLGGGSGANVLT
V: TRBV4-3; J: TRBJ2-3; CDR3: ASSQAAGGPEDTQY
V: TRBV2; J: TRBJ2-1; CDR3: ASSDYYNEQF
V: TRBV19; J: TRBJ2-1; CDR3: ASSLGSGRANEQF
V: TRBV9; J: TRBJ2-2; CDR3: ASSVFPQVGDGELF
V: TRBV20-1; J: TRBJ1-4; CDR3: NSVNEKLF
V: TRBV25-1; J: TRBJ1-1; CDR3: ASSDGGEGGTEAF
V: TRBV10-2; J: TRBJ2-3; CDR3: ASRESGDRTDTQY
V: TRBV20-1; J: TRBJ2-4; CDR3: SASSLRQGTGAKNIQY